The clone carrying this T cell receptor beta chain was found many times. Its antigen is still unknown. Germline V gene data show CDR1 as SGHRS and CDR2 as YFSETQ. Deletions cut 9 bases from V and 5 bases from J, with 17 bases between. This CDR3 has 13 amino acids. Generation of bulk TCR libraries relied on previously described methods and listed TCR primers. One entry per CDR3 protein, called by TCRdb with MiXCR from the PCR reads. Of 550,000 to 750,000 distinct CDR3 sequences detected, about 20% appear once; the ten largest clones hold roughly 0.83%. The data stem from a study of molecular identifiers for immune sequencing clone quantification. Findings and limits, study-wide: Sizes of clones that are highly expanded could be underestimated (if identical TCR molecules share a barcode).

The chain recombines TRBV5-1 with TRBJ1-1; TRBD1 is a possible D gene (6 bases). This TCR was recovered from a human donor in good health. Some libraries in this study had Jurkat cell RNA spiked in. The specimen sequenced was naive CD8+ T cells from blood, with Jurkat cell RNA spiked in. Described subset: FACS-sorted CD8+CD4-CCR7+CD45RA+ naive T cells. CDR3 residues: CATSFTGLTEAFF. The CDR3 nucleotides read TGCGCCACCAGTTTTACAGGGTTGACTGAAGCTTTCTTT. The whole variable domain, remainder taken from reference TRBV5-1 and TRBJ1-1, is KAGVTQTPRYLIKTRGQQVTLSCSPISGHRSVSWYQQTPGQGLQFLFEYFSETQRNKGNFPGRFSGRQFSNSRSEMNVSTLELGDSALYLCATSFTGLTEAFFGQGTRLTVV.